This T cell receptor (beta chain) was obtained from a study of T-cell memory formation after mild COVID-19. General study points: Contracting CD4+ clones lay largely in CM and EM, with CD8+ ones residing in EMRA. Confirmation of SARS-CoV-2 specificity was lacking for second-wave clones peaking day 37.

To note about this clonotype: What it binds is not known.

In TCRdb, the 5' RACE reads were re-called with MiXCR into one record per CDR3 protein. The table lists approximately 100,000 distinct CDR3 sequences, approximately 10% of them singletons. The specimen sequenced was PBMCs or a T cell subset sorted from them (not recorded which). This TCR derives from a man between 18 and 29 years old who had mild COVID-19 (a few samples of this study predate the infection). Cell type and time point are not known.

CDR3 sequence: CASSLWGTDTQYF. For the CDR3, the DNA is TGTGCCAGCAGTCTGTGGGGCACAGATACGCAGTATTTT. This chain uses TRBV5-5 with TRBJ2-3; D ambiguous. Between the trimmed V and J ends, which lost 5 bases and 1 base, there was a span of 8 bases. The germline gives CDR1 SGHKS, CDR2 YYEKEE (reference sequence). CDR3 length: 13 residues. Full variable domain (remainder filled in from reference TRBV5-5 and TRBJ2-3): DAGVTQSPTHLIKTRGQQVTLRCSPISGHKSVSWYQQVLGQGPQFIFQYYEKEERGRGNFPDRFSARQFPNYSSELNVNALLLGDSALYLCASSLWGTDTQYFGPGTRLTVL.